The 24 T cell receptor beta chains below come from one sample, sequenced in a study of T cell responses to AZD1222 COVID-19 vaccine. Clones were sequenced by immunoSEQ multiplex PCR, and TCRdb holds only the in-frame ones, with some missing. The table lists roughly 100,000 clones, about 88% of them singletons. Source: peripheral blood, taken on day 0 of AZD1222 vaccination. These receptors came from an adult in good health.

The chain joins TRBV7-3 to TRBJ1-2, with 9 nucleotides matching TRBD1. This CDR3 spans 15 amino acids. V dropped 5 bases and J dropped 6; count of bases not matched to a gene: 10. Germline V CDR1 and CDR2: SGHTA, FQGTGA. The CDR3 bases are TGTGCCAGCAGCCCGAGTACCGGGACAGGGAATGGCTACACCTTC. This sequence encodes CASSPSTGTGNGYTF.

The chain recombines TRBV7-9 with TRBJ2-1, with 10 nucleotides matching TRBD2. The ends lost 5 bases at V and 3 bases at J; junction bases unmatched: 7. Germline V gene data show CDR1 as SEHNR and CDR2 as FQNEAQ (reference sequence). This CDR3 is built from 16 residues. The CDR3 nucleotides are TGTGCCAGCAGCCCAGACACTAGCGGGATCTACAATGAGCAGTTCTTC. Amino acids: CASSPDTSGIYNEQFF.

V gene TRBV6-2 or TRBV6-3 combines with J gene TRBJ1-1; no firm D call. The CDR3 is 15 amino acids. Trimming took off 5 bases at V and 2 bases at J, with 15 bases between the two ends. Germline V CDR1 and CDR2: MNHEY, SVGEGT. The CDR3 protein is CASSGGHIFNTEAFF. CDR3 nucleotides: TGTGCCAGCAGTGGAGGGCACATCTTTAACACTGAAGCTTTCTTT.

The CDR3 bases are TGTGCCAGTACCACGGGACTTCAGCCCCAGCATTTT. It encodes CASTTGLQPQHF. V usage is TRBV19 and J usage is TRBJ1-5; a possible D gene is TRBD1 (5 bases). V was cut by 7 bases and J by 6 bases, with 10 bases left in between. The CDR3 contains 12 residues. Per the germline V gene, CDR1 is LNHDA and CDR2 is SQIVND (reference sequence).

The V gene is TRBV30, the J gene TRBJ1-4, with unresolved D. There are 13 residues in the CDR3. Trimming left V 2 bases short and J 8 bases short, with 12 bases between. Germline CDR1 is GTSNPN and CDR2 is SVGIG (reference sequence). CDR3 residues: CAWSSQVGEKLFF. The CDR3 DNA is TGTGCCTGGAGTAGCCAGGTCGGCGAAAAACTGTTTTTT.

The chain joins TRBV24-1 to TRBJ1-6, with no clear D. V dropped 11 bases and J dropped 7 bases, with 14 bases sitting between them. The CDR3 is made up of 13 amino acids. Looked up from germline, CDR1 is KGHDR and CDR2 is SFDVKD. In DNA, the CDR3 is TGTGCCATTCTCGGCCAGGCAAATTCACCCCTCCACTTT. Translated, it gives CAILGQANSPLHF.

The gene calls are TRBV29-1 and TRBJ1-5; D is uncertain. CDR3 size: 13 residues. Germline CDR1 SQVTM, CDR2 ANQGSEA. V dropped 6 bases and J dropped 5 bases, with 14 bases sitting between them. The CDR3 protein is CSVESGFDQPQHF. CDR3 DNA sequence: TGCAGCGTGGAAAGCGGGTTTGATCAGCCCCAGCATTTT.

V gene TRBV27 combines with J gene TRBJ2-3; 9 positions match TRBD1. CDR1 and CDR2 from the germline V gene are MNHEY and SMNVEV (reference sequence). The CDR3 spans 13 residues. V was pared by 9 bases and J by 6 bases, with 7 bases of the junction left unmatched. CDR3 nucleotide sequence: TGTGCCAGTGGGACAGGGACGTGGGATACGCAGTATTTT. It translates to CASGTGTWDTQYF.

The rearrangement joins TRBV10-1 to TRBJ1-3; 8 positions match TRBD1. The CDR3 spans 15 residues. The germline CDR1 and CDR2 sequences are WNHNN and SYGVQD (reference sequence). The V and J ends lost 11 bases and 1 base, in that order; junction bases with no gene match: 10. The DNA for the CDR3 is TGCGCCGGCAAAACAGGGGGTTCTTCTGGAAACACCATATATTTT. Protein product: CAGKTGGSSGNTIYF.

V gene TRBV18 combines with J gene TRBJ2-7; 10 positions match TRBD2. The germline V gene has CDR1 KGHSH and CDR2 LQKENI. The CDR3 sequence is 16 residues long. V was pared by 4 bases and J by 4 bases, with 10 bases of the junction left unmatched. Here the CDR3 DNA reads TGTGCCAGCTCACGGAAAGCGGGAGGGAACCTTTACGAGCAGTACTTC. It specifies CASSRKAGGNLYEQYF.

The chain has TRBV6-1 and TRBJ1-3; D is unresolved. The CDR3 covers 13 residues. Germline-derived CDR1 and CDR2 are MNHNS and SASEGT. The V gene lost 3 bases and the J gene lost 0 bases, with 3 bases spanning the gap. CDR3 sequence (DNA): TGTGCCAGCAGTGACGGCTCTGGAAACACCATATATTTT. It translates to CASSDGSGNTIYF.

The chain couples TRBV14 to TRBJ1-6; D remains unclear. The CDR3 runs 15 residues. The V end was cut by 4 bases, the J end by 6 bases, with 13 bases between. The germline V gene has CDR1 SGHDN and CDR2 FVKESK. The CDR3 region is CASSPRGGINSPLHF. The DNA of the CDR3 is TGTGCCAGCAGCCCCCGTGGAGGGATTAATTCACCCCTCCACTTT.

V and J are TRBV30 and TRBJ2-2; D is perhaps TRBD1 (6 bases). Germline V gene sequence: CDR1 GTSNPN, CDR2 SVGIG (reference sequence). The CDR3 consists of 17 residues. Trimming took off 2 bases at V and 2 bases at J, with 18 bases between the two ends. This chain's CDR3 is CAWSKKAGALNTGELFF. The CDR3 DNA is TGTGCCTGGAGTAAGAAAGCAGGGGCCCTTAACACCGGGGAGCTGTTTTTT.

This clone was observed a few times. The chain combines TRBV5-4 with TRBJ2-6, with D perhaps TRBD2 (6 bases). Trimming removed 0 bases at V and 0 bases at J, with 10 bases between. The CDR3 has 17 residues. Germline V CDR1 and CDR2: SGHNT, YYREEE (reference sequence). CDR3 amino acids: CASSLDSGSSGANVLTF. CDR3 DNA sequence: TGTGCCAGCAGCTTGGATAGCGGCAGCTCTGGGGCCAACGTCCTGACTTTC. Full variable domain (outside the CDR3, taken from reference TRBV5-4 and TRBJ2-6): ETGVTQSPTHLIKTRGQQVTLRCSSQSGHNTVSWYQQALGQGPQFIFQYYREEENGRGNFPPRFSGLQFPNYSSELNVNALELDDSALYLCASSLDSGSSGANVLTFGAGSRLTVL.

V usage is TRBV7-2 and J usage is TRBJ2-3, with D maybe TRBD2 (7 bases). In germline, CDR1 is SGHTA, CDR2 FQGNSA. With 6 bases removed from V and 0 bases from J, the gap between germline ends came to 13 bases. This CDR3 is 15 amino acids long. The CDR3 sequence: CASRPRGGSTDTQYF. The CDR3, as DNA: TGTGCCAGCAGACCGAGGGGGGGTAGCACAGATACGCAGTATTTT.

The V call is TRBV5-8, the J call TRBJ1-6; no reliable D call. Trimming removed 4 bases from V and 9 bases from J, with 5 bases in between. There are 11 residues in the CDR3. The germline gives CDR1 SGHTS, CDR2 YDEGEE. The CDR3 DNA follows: TGTGCCAGCAGCCTCCTTTCACCCCTCCACTTT. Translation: CASSLLSPLHF. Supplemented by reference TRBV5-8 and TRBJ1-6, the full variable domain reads EAGVTQSPTHLIKTRGQQATLRCSPISGHTSVYWYQQALGLGLQFLLWYDEGEERNRGNFPPRFSGRQFPNYSSELNVNALELEDSALYLCASSLLSPLHFGNGTRLTVT.

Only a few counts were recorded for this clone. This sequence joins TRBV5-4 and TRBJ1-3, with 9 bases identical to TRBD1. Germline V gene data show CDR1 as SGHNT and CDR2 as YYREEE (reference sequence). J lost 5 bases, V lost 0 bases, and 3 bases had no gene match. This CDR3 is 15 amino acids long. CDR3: CASSLGDRDRNTIYF. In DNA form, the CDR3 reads TGTGCCAGCAGCTTGGGGGACAGGGATAGAAACACCATATATTTT.

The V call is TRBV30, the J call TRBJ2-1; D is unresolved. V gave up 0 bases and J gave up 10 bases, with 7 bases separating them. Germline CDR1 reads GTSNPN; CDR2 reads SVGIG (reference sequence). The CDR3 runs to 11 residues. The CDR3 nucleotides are TGTGCCTGGAGTGTCTTGGGAGAGCAGTTCTTC. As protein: CAWSVLGEQFF.

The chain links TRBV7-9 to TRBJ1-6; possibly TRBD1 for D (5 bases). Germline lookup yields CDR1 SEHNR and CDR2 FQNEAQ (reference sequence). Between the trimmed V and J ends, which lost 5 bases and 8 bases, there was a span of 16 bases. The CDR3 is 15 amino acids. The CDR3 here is CASSPQWGDYSPLHF. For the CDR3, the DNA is TGTGCCAGCAGCCCCCAGTGGGGGGACTATTCACCCCTCCACTTT.

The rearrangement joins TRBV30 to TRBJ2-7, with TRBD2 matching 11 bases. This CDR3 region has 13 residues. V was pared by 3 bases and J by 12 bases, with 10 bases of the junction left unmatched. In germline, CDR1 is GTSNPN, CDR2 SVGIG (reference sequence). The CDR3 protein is CAWRVAGGDQPYF. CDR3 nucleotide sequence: TGTGCCTGGAGAGTAGCGGGAGGGGATCAGCCGTACTTC.

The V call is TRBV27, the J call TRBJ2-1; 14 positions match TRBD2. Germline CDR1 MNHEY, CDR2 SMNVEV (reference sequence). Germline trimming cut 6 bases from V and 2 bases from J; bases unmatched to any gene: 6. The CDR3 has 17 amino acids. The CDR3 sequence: CASRGLAGAGAYNEQFF. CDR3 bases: TGTGCCAGCAGGGGACTAGCGGGAGCGGGGGCCTACAATGAGCAGTTCTTC.

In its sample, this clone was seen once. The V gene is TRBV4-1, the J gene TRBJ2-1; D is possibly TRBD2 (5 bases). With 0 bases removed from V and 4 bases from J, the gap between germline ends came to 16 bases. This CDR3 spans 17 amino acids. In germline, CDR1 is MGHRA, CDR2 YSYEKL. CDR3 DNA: TGCGCCAGCAGCCAAGATCGAGCCAGCGGAGTATACAATGAGCAGTTCTTC. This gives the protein CASSQDRASGVYNEQFF.

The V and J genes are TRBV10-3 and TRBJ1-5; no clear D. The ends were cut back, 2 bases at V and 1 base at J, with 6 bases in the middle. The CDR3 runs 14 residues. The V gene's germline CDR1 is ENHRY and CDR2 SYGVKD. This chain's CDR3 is CAISERVSNQPQHF. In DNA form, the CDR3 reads TGTGCCATCAGTGAGCGGGTCAGCAATCAGCCCCAGCATTTT.

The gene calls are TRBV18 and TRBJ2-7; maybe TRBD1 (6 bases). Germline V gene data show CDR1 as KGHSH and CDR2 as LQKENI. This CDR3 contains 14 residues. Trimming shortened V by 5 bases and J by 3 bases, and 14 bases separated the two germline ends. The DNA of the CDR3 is TGTGCCAGCTCAGTAGGGGACACCTACTACGAGCAGTACTTC. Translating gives CASSVGDTYYEQYF.